This is a list of T cell receptor beta chains from one sample in a study of T-cell reconstitution after alpha-beta-depleted transplantation in children. TCRdb re-called the PCR reads with MiXCR, one entry per CDR3 protein. The sample carries about 420,000 distinct CDR3 sequences, under 20% recorded once. This specimen consisted of PBMCs, mostly from graft donor cells, obtained 360 days after TCRalphabeta/CD19-depleted stem cell transplant. The receptors derive from a boy younger than two who had a stem cell transplant for Wiskott-Aldrich syndrome, so the T cells may come from the graft donor. Both conserved end residues are trimmed from each CDR3. D genes are given only for firm matches.

TRBV6-2/TRBV6-3	TRBJ1-1	-	ASSYSTITGANTEAF
TRBV5-6	TRBJ2-7	-	ASSLPESGNEQY
TRBV15	TRBJ2-1	TRBD1	ATSRGTGGFYNEQF
TRBV15	TRBJ2-7	-	ATSRGVAYEQY
TRBV27	TRBJ2-7	-	ASSLRQSYEQY
TRBV7-9	TRBJ2-5	-	ASSLASIETQY
TRBV7-2	TRBJ2-7	TRBD1	ASSLGGTALSYEQY
TRBV18	TRBJ2-1	-	ASSSRDNEQF
TRBV20-1	TRBJ2-7	-	SAQTGKYEQY
TRBV28	TRBJ2-1	TRBD2	ASSFASGDWLRDNEQF
TRBV12-3/TRBV12-4	TRBJ2-3	TRBD2	ASSPGTSGREDTQY
TRBV12-3/TRBV12-4	TRBJ2-1	-	ASSLGRTFYNEQF
TRBV6-2/TRBV6-3	TRBJ2-1	TRBD1	ASSYFATGDREQF
TRBV24-1	TRBJ2-1	TRBD1	ATRGQGGEQF
TRBV20-1	TRBJ2-7	-	SASRLDFYEQY
TRBV28	TRBJ1-1	-	ASSSPASPEAF
TRBV19	TRBJ1-2	-	ASSFAERRYGYT
TRBV7-6	TRBJ2-2	-	ASSQQYLTGELF
TRBV12-3/TRBV12-4	TRBJ2-3	TRBD2	ASSSTSGNTDTQY